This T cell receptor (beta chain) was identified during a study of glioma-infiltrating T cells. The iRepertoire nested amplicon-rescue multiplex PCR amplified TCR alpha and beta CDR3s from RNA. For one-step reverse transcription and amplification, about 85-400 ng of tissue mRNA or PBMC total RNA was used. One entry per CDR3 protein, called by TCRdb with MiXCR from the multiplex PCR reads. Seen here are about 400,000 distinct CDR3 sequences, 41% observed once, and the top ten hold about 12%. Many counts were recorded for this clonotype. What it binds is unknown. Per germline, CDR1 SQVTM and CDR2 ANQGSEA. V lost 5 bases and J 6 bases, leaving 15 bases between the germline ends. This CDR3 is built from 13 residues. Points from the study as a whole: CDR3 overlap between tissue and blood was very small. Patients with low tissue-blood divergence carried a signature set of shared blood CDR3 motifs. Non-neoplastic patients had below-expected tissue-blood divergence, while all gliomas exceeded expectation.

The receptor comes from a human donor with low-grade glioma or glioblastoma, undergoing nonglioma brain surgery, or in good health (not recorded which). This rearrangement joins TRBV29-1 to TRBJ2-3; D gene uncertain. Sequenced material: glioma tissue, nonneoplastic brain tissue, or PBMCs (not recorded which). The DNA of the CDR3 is TGCAGCGTTCCAATTGGGTCGGTTGATACGCAGTATTTT. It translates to CSVPIGSVDTQYF.